Presented here are 5 T cell receptor beta chains from one specimen sequenced in a study of T cell clones after liver transplantation (dated by TCRdb to about 2019). Libraries were built with the immunoSEQ multiplex PCR assay. Not all clones reach the TCRdb copy of this immuneACCESS table, which keeps in-frame sequences only. Checked studies attribute under half of the gap to unresolved V genes and leave the rest unexplained. The sample data list some 34,000 clones, and around 94% of these were observed just once. The ten largest make up 25% to 30% of the sample. The sequences come from CD8+ T cells from blood, collected 12 months after liver transplant. The receptors originated from a human patient who received a liver transplant. Donor T cells from the graft may be present among the T cells after a transplant.

V is TRBV5-1 and J is TRBJ2-2; D is possibly TRBD2 (6 bases). The germline CDR1 and CDR2 sequences are SGHRS and YFSETQ. The germline V and J ends were trimmed by 3 bases and 4 bases, with 16 bases remaining between them. The CDR3 runs to 16 residues. CDR3 in amino acids: CASSSSAGGSTGELFF. DNA for the CDR3: TGCGCCAGCAGCTCGTCTGCCGGGGGATCCACCGGGGAGCTGTTTTTT.

Here the CDR3 DNA reads TGTGCCAGCAGTTTTACGGGACCCAGCGAGCAGTACTTC. Encoded protein: CASSFTGPSEQYF. The V gene is TRBV6-5, the J gene TRBJ2-7; perhaps D is TRBD1 or TRBD2 (5 bases each). Germline lookup yields CDR1 MNHEY and CDR2 SVGAGI. With 4 bases removed from V and 6 bases from J, the gap between germline ends came to 13 bases. This CDR3 comprises 13 residues.

The V and J genes are TRBV11-2 and TRBJ2-7; weak D call: TRBD2 (5 bases). The CDR3 consists of 13 residues. Germline V gives CDR1 SGHAT, CDR2 FQNNGV. The germline V and J ends were trimmed by 4 bases and 2 bases, with 9 bases remaining between them. The CDR3 reads CASSSDSAYEQYF. CDR3 bases: TGTGCCAGCAGCTCGGACTCGGCCTACGAGCAGTACTTC.

The chain carries TRBV13 and TRBJ2-1; D gene ambiguous. With 4 bases removed from V and 3 bases from J, the gap between germline ends came to 4 bases. The CDR3 is made up of 12 amino acids. CDR1 PRHDT and CDR2 FYEKMQ come from the germline V gene (reference sequence). The CDR3 nucleotides read TGTGCCAGCAGCTCAGGCTACAATGAGCAGTTCTTC. This encodes CASSSGYNEQFF.

V is TRBV7-8 and J is TRBJ2-2, with D perhaps TRBD1 (5 bases). Trimming removed 2 bases from V and 5 bases from J, with 6 bases in between. The CDR3 length is 13 residues. Germline CDR1 and CDR2: SGHVS and FQNEAQ. The CDR3 nucleotides read TGTGCCAGCAGCTTATCAGGGACCGGGGAGCTGTTTTTT. It specifies CASSLSGTGELFF.